The T cell receptor beta chain described here comes from a study of Ad26.COV2.S vaccination and SARS-CoV-2 variants. Turning to the study itself: Once or twice, 56 days apart, Ad26.COV2.S was delivered intramuscularly.

Assay used: immunoSEQ multiplex PCR; TCRdb lists only in-frame clones, some missing. Among a few hundred thousand clones, about four fifths were seen once, and the ten largest hold about 8%. A note on this clone: Its antigen is unknown.

V was clipped by 4 bases and J by 2 bases; unmatched bases: 15. Germline V gives CDR1 SQVTM, CDR2 ANQGSEA. The CDR3 length is 18 residues. Findings of the study overall: In vaccinated individuals, spike-specific CD8+ and CD4+ T cell responses reportedly displayed substantial breadth.

Treatment in this sample: about 20 received Ad26.COV2.S at low or high dose, single or two shots; roughly 5 received placebo; per-sample allocation not given. The samples were gathered on day 63 after the first injection of vaccine or placebo. Whoever gave the sample was an adult aged 18-55 years in Boston. The chain carries TRBV29-1 and TRBJ2-1, with 9 bases matching TRBD2. Sequenced here: peripheral blood, sampled in a trial of Ad26.COV2.S vaccine versus placebo. The clonotype originates from a person aged 18-65 years who received the Ad26.COV2.S COVID-19 vaccine or a placebo. The CDR3 coding sequence is TGCAGCGTTGCCCGAGCTCCTGGCGCTAGCGGGGCCTACAATGAGCAGTTCTTC. Translation gives CSVARAPGASGAYNEQFF.